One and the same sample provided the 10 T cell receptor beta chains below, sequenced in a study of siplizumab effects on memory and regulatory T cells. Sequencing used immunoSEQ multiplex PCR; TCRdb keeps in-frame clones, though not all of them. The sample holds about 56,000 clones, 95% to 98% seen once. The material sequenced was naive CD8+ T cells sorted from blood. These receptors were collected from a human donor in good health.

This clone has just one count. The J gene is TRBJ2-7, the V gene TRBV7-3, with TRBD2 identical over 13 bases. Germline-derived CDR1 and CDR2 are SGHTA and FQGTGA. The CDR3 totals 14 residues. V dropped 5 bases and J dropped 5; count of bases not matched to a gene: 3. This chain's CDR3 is CASSPGTSGNEQYF. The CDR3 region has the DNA TGTGCCAGCAGCCCGGGGACTAGCGGGAACGAGCAGTACTTC.

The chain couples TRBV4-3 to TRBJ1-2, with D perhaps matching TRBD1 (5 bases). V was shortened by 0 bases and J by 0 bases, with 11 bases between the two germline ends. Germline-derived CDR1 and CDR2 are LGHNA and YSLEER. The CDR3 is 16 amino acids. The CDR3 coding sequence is TGCGCCAGCAGCCAAGAATGGGCAGGGCCTAACTATGGCTACACCTTC. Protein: CASSQEWAGPNYGYTF.

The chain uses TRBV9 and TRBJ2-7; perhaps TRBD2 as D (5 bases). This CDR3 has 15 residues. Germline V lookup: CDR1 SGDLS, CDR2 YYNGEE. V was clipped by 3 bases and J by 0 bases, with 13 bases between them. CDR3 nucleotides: TGTGCCAGCAGCGGCGGCGAGGAGGTCTCCTACGAGCAGTACTTC. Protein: CASSGGEEVSYEQYF.

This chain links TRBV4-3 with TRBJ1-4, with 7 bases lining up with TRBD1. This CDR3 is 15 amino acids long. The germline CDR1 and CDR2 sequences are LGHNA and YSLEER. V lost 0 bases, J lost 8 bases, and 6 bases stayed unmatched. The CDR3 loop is CASSQDPGGGEKLFF. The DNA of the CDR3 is TGCGCCAGCAGCCAAGATCCAGGGGGTGGCGAAAAACTGTTTTTT.

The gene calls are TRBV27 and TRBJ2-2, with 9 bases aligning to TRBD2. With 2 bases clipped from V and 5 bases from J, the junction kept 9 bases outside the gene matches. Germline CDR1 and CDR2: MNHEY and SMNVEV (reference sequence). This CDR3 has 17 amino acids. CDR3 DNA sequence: TGTGCCAGCAGTTTAACTGTAGGACTAGCGAGTACCGGGGAGCTGTTTTTT. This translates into CASSLTVGLASTGELFF.

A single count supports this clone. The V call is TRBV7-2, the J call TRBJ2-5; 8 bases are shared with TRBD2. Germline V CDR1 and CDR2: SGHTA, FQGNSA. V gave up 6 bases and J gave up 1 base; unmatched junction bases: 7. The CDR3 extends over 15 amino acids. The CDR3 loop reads CASSFGGGLQETQYF. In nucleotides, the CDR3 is TGTGCCAGCAGTTTCGGGGGGGGACTCCAAGAGACCCAGTACTTC.

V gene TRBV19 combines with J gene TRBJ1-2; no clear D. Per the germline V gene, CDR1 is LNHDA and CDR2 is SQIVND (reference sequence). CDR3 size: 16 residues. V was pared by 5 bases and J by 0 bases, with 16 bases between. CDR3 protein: CASSSAGRVANYGYTF. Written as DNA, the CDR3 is TGTGCCAGTAGTTCCGCCGGGAGGGTCGCTAACTATGGCTACACCTTC.

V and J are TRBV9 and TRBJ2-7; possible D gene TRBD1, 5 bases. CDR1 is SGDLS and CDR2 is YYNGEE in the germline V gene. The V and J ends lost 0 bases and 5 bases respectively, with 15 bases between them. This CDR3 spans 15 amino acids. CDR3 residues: CASSVEGVGFDEQYF. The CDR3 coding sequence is TGTGCCAGCAGCGTAGAAGGGGTGGGGTTTGACGAGCAGTACTTC.

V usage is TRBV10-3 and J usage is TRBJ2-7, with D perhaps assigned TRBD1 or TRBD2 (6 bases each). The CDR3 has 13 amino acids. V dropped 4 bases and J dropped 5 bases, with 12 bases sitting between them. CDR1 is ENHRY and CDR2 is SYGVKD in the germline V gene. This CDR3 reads CAISADGGDEQYF. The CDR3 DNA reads TGTGCCATCAGTGCGGACGGGGGCGACGAGCAGTACTTC.

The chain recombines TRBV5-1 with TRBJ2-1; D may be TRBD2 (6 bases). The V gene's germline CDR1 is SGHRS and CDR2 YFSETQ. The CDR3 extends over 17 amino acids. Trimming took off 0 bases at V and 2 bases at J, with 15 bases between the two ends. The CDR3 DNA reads TGCGCCAGCAGCTTGGTTAGTGGCGGGACCCCCTACAATGAGCAGTTCTTC. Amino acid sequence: CASSLVSGGTPYNEQFF.